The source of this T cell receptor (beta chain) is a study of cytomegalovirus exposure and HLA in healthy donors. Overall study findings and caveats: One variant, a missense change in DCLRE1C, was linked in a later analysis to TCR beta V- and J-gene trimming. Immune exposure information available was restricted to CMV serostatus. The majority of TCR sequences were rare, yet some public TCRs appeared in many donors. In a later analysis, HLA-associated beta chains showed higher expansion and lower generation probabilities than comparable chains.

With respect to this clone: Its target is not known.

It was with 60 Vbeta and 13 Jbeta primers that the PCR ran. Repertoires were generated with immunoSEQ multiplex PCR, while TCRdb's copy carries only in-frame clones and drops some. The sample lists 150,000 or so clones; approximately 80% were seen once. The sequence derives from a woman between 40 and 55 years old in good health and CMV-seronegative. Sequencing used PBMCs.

The DNA of the CDR3 is TGTGCCAGCAGCTCGCGGGCTAGCGGGACCAGCGGGGCCAACGTCCTGACTTTC. It is translated as CASSSRASGTSGANVLTF. V gene TRBV7-2 combines with J gene TRBJ2-6; 9 bases align to TRBD2. The CDR3 has 18 residues. Germline-derived CDR1 and CDR2 are SGHTA and FQGNSA. The ends lost 4 bases at V and 4 bases at J; junction bases unmatched: 11.